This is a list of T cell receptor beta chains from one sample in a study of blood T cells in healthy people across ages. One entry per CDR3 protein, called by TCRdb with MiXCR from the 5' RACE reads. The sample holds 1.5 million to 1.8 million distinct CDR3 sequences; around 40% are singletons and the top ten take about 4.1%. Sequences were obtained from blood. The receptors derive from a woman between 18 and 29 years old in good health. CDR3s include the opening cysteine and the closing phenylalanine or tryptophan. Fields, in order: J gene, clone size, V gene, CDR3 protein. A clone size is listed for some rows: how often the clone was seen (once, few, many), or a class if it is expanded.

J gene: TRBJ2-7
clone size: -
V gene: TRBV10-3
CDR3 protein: CAISGQGALYEQYF

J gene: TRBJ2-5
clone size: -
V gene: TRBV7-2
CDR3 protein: CASSPSQAGTQYF

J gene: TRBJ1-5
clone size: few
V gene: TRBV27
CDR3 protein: CASSLAVYSNQPQHF

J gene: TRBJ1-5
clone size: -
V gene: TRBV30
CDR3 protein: CAGSDSNQPQHF

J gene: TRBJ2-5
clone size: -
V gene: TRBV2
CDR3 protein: CASSAESGGNNEQYF

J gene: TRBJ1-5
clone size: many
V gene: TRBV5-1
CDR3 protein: CASSFRGGQPQHF

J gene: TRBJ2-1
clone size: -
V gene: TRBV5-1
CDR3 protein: CASSLWDRGSNEQFF

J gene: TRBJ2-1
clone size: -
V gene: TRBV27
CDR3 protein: CASSRRGAEFYNEQFF

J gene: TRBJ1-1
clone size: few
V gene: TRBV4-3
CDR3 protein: CASSQPGLPNTEAFF

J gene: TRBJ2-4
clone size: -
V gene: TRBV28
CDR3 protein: CASKAGSILAKNIQYF

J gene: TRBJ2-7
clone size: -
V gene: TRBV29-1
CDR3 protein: CSVGPGEQYF

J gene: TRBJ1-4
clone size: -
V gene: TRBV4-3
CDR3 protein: CACSQERRGVSEKLFF

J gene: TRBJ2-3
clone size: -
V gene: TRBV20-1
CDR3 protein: CSARPTISGRTDTQYF

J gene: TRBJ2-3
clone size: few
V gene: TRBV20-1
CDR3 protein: CSASPTSLMREDTQYF

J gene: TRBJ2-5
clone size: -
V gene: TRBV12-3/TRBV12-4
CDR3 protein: CASSLEGTGIDEQYF

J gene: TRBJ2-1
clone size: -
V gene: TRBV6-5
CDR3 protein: CASSWSLAGVMSSYNEQFF

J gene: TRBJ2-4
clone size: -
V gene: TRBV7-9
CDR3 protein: CASSLIAGGNIQYF

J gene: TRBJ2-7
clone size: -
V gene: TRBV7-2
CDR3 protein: CASSLGPDNTYEQYF

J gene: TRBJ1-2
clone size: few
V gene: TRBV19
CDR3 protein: CASSISTGNYGYTF

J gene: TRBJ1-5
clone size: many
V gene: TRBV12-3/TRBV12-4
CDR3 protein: CASSFSGEKNQPQHF

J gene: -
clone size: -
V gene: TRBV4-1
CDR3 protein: CASSQARGEYYEQYF

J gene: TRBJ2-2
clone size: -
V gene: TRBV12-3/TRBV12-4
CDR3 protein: CASTIGGDTGELFF

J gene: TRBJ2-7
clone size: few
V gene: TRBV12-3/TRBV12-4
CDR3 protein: CASSTWESSYEQYF

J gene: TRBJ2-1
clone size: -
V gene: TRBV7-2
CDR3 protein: CASSSVGRYYNEQFF

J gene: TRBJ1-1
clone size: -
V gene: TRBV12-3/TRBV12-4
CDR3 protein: CASSLSRIEAFF

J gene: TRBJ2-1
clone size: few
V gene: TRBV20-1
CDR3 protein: CSAIFPGASYNEQFF

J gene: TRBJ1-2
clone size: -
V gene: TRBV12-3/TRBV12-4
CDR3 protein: CASTMGGTGYTF

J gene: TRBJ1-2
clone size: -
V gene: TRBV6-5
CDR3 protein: CASRFDRGAIYGYTF

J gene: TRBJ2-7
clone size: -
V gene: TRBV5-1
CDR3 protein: CASSLRQASSYEQYF

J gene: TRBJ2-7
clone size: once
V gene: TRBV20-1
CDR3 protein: CSATGTSGGGMGYEQYF

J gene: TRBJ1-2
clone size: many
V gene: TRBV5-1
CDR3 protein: CASSPGQGANYGYTF

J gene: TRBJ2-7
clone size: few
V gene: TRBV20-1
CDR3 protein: CSAPDRAYEQYF

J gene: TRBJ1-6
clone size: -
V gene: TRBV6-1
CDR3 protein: CASSDASSPLHF

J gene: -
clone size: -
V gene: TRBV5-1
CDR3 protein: CASSLALAGGSEQYF

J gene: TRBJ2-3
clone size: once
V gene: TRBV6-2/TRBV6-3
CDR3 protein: CASSHSEGQTDTQYF

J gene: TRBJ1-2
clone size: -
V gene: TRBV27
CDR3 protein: CASSLSLRGYGYTF

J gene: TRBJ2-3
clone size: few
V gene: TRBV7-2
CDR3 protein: CASSLFSRDRGRTQYF

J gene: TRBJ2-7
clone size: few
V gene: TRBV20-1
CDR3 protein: CSAPEQARYEQYF

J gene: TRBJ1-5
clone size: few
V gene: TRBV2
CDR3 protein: CASSSDRINQPQHF

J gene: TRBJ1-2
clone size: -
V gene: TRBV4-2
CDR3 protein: CASSHGQGARGYTF

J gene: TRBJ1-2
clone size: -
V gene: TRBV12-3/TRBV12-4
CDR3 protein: CASTFWGNGYTF

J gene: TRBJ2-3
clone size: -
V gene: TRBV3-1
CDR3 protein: CASSQMGLAGVTDTQYF

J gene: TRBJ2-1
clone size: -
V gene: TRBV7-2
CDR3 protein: CASSFSAGGYNEQFF

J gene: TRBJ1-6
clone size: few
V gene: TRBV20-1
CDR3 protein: CSASSGARSYNSPLHF

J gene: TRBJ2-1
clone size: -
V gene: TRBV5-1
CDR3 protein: CASRIAGDNYNEQFF

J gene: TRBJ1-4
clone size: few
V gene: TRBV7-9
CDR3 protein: CASSPGQGLFGSEKLFF

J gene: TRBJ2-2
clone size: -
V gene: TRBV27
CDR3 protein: CASTPGLAGTGELFF

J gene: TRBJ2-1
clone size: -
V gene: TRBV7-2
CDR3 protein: CASSFDRGRYNEQFF